This T cell receptor beta chain was profiled in a study of metastatic and nonmetastatic thyroid tumors. TCRdb re-called clones via MiXCR from the PCR reads. This table has tens of thousands of clones, roughly a quarter appearing once. This clone was seen at least ten times. Patients underwent thyroid surgery, and none had received any treatment before it. Deletions cut 0 bases from V and 1 base from J, with 6 bases between. Per germline, CDR1 SGHDN and CDR2 FVKESK. This CDR3 is 14 amino acids long. The chain employs TRBV14 and TRBJ1-2; D is ambiguous. This sequence was found in a female donor with papillary thyroid cancer or a benign thyroid nodule (not recorded which). Some clones in this sample may be carry-over from other donors' samples. The sequencing input was blood. As DNA, the CDR3 is TGTGCCAGCAGCCAAGAGACGGGTAACTATGGCTACACCTTC. This sequence encodes CASSQETGNYGYTF.